The 22 T cell receptor beta chains below all came from one sample that was sequenced in a study of technical replicates of blood from several donors. This table comes from immunoSEQ multiplex PCR, and its TCRdb copy is limited to in-frame clones, with some not included. The repertoire has about 88,000 clones, approximately 94% of them found once; the top ten carry about 0.27%. Sequenced material: T cells isolated from PBMCs. The receptors shown here come from a human donor in good health.

CDR3 sequence (DNA): TGTGCCAGCAGCGTAGGGCAGGGAAGGGGAAATGAGCAGTTCTTC. Its translation is CASSVGQGRGNEQFF. The chain is built from TRBV9 and TRBJ2-1; D might be TRBD1 (5 bases). This CDR3 has 15 residues. The V end lost 0 bases, the J end lost 7 bases, and 14 bases lay between the germline ends. Germline loops: CDR1 SGDLS, CDR2 YYNGEE.

The gene calls are TRBV5-1 and TRBJ2-3; 8 bases map to TRBD1. The J segment lost 6 bases and the V segment lost 0 bases, leaving 3 bases of the junction unmatched. The length of the CDR3 is 14 residues. Germline V gene lookup returns CDR1 SGHRS and CDR2 YFSETQ. The CDR3 coding sequence is TGCGCCAGCAGCTTGGCGACAGGGGAGGATACGCAGTATTTT. Its protein is CASSLATGEDTQYF. Based on the CDR3 plus reference TRBV5-1 and TRBJ2-3, the full variable domain is KAGVTQTPRYLIKTRGQQVTLSCSPISGHRSVSWYQQTPGQGLQFLFEYFSETQRNKGNFPGRFSGRQFSNSRSEMNVSTLELGDSALYLCASSLATGEDTQYFGPGTRLTVL.

The chain couples TRBV7-9 to TRBJ1-4; 7 bases are shared with TRBD1. V gave up 5 bases and J gave up 5 bases; unmatched junction bases: 11. CDR1 and CDR2 (germline): SEHNR, FQNEAQ (reference sequence). This CDR3 region has 16 residues. CDR3 coding DNA: TGTGCCAGCAGCCAGCCCCGACAGGGCGAAAATGAAAAACTGTTTTTT. Its protein is CASSQPRQGENEKLFF.

This rearrangement joins TRBV25-1 to TRBJ1-3; 8 bases line up with TRBD1. V lost 3 bases, J lost 7 bases, and 5 bases stayed unmatched. The CDR3 covers 14 residues. Germline V gene sequence: CDR1 MGHDK, CDR2 SYGVNS. The CDR3 region is CASSDSGGPNTIYF. For the CDR3, the DNA is TGTGCCAGCAGTGATTCAGGGGGCCCGAACACCATATATTTT.

J is TRBJ2-6 and V is TRBV5-4; D unclear. V was clipped by 0 bases and J by 0 bases, with 7 bases between them. This CDR3 is 16 amino acids long. The germline V gene encodes CDR1 SGHNT and CDR2 YYREEE (reference sequence). The CDR3 region is CASSLDPGSGANVLTF. The CDR3, as DNA: TGTGCCAGCAGCTTGGACCCCGGCTCTGGGGCCAACGTCCTGACTTTC.

The V gene is TRBV10-1, the J gene TRBJ2-5; 7 bases are a match to TRBD1. Germline V lookup: CDR1 WNHNN, CDR2 SYGVQD (reference sequence). This CDR3 spans 14 amino acids. J gave up 2 bases and V 6 bases, and 6 bases lay outside the gene matches. This CDR3 is CASSGTASQETQYF. The DNA for the CDR3 is TGCGCCAGCAGCGGGACAGCTTCACAAGAGACCCAGTACTTC.

This CDR3 is CASSLRQSSGANVLTF. Here the CDR3 DNA reads TGCGCCAGCAGCCTACGACAGTCCTCTGGGGCCAACGTCCTGACTTTC. The rearrangement joins TRBV5-1 to TRBJ2-6; D might be TRBD1 (5 bases). This CDR3 comprises 16 residues. Germline loops: CDR1 SGHRS, CDR2 YFSETQ. Deletions cut 4 bases from V and 0 bases from J, with 11 bases between.

The CDR3 coding sequence is TGTGCCAGCAGCCAAGTTCCTAGCGGGGATTGGACCGGGGAGCTGTTTTTT. Its protein is CASSQVPSGDWTGELFF. The genes are TRBV4-2 and TRBJ2-2; 9 nucleotides agree with TRBD2. Losses at the gene ends were 1 base for V and 5 bases for J; bases not matched to a gene: 8. CDR1 is LGHNA and CDR2 is YNFKEQ in the germline V gene. CDR3 size: 17 residues.

This chain joins TRBV7-8 and TRBJ2-3; D may be TRBD1 (6 bases). The germline V and J ends were trimmed by 5 bases and 2 bases, with 35 bases remaining between them. The CDR3 length is 22 residues. The V gene's germline CDR1 is SGHVS and CDR2 FQNEAQ. The CDR3 nucleotides are TGTGCCAGCAGCCCAAAACGCTATGGACAGTCCCTCGCAGCGATGGTCACAGATACGCAGTATTTT. Amino acids: CASSPKRYGQSLAAMVTDTQYF.

The chain joins TRBV10-1 to TRBJ2-7, with D possibly being TRBD2 (5 bases). Germline V gene lookup returns CDR1 WNHNN and CDR2 SYGVQD (reference sequence). Trimming removed 0 bases from V and 7 bases from J, with 7 bases in between. CDR3 length: 12 amino acids. The CDR3 DNA reads as TGCGCCAGCAGTGAGTCGACGGGGGAGCAGTACTTC. It yields the protein CASSESTGEQYF.

This chain links TRBV10-3 with TRBJ2-1; maybe TRBD2 (6 bases). Germline CDR1 is ENHRY and CDR2 is SYGVKD. This CDR3 comprises 13 residues. Trimming left V 7 bases short and J 9 bases short, with 16 bases between. CDR3 nucleotide sequence: TGTGCCATCACCGCGCGGGGAGTTGGTGAGCAGTTCTTC. It specifies CAITARGVGEQFF.

V is TRBV4-1 and J is TRBJ2-1; no clear D gene. Trimming left V 0 bases short and J 14 bases short, with 14 bases between. The CDR3 has 13 amino acids. In germline, CDR1 is MGHRA, CDR2 YSYEKL. Here the CDR3 reads CASSQEPTQVEFF. In DNA, the CDR3 is TGCGCCAGCAGCCAAGAACCAACGCAGGTGGAGTTCTTC.

This clone was detected only a few times. The chain joins TRBV19 to TRBJ1-1; 8 nucleotides align to TRBD1. The CDR3 covers 13 residues. In germline, CDR1 is LNHDA, CDR2 SQIVND (reference sequence). Germline trimming cut 11 bases from V and 2 bases from J; bases unmatched to any gene: 7. CDR3 bases: TGTGCCGCAAAAGGACAGGGCAACACTGAAGCTTTCTTT. This translates into CAAKGQGNTEAFF.

The chain couples TRBV11-2 to TRBJ2-2, with D hard to call. The CDR3 consists of 13 residues. Trimming shortened V by 1 base and J by 6 bases, and 6 bases separated the two germline ends. Germline CDR1 SGHAT, CDR2 FQNNGV. This chain's CDR3 is CASSLGPAGELFF. DNA for the CDR3: TGTGCCAGCAGCTTAGGTCCAGCCGGGGAGCTGTTTTTT.

The chain couples TRBV11-1 to TRBJ1-1; D remains unclear. Trimming took off 2 bases at V and 1 base at J, with 5 bases between the two ends. In germline, CDR1 is SGHAT, CDR2 FQDESV (reference sequence). The CDR3 has 13 amino acids. The CDR3 sequence is CASSLTRNTEAFF. The CDR3 region has the DNA TGTGCCAGCAGCTTAACCAGGAACACTGAAGCTTTCTTT. Full variable domain (outside the CDR3, taken from reference TRBV11-1 and TRBJ1-1): EAEVAQSPRYKITEKSQAVAFWCDPISGHATLYWYRQILGQGPELLVQFQDESVVDDSQLPKDRFSAERLKGVDSTLKIQPAELGDSAMYLCASSLTRNTEAFFGQGTRLTVV.

In this sample, this clone turned up once. The CDR3 sequence is CASSPDSSYNEQFF. The CDR3 DNA reads TGTGCCAGCAGCCCCGACAGCTCCTACAATGAGCAGTTCTTC. The chain has TRBV5-4 and TRBJ2-1; D perhaps matches TRBD1 (5 bases). The CDR3 runs 14 residues. The V gene lost 4 bases and the J gene lost 0 bases, with 8 bases spanning the gap. Per the germline V gene, CDR1 is SGHNT and CDR2 is YYREEE (reference sequence). Full variable domain (remainder filled in from reference TRBV5-4 and TRBJ2-1): ETGVTQSPTHLIKTRGQQVTLRCSSQSGHNTVSWYQQALGQGPQFIFQYYREEENGRGNFPPRFSGLQFPNYSSELNVNALELDDSALYLCASSPDSSYNEQFFGPGTRLTVL.

The J gene is TRBJ1-1, the V gene TRBV7-9; weak D call: TRBD1 (6 bases). The CDR3 consists of 14 residues. Germline CDR1 reads SEHNR; CDR2 reads FQNEAQ (reference sequence). V gave up 6 bases and J gave up 3 bases, with 14 bases separating them. CDR3 loop: CASSTGSWYTEAFF. CDR3 DNA: TGTGCCAGCAGTACAGGGAGTTGGTACACTGAAGCTTTCTTT.

This sequence joins TRBV6-5 and TRBJ1-2, with TRBD1 identical over 8 bases. From germline, CDR1 is MNHEY and CDR2 SVGAGI. The CDR3 has 14 amino acids. V dropped 6 bases and J dropped 8; count of bases not matched to a gene: 11. CDR3 sequence reads: CASSPTRTGRGYTF. In DNA form, the CDR3 reads TGTGCCAGCAGCCCTACCCGGACAGGGAGAGGCTACACCTTC.

The chain uses TRBV12-5 and TRBJ2-7; TRBD2 agrees at 8 bases. Germline CDR1 reads LGHNT; CDR2 reads FRNRAP. The CDR3 covers 14 residues. J was trimmed by 6 bases and V by 5 bases; bases with no gene match: 9. The chain's CDR3 is CASGPGRGRGEQYF. CDR3 DNA: TGTGCTAGTGGTCCCGGGAGGGGTCGGGGCGAGCAGTACTTC. Variable domain in full (rest from reference TRBV12-5 and TRBJ2-7): DARVTQTPRHKVTEMGQEVTMRCQPILGHNTVFWYRQTMMQGLELLAYFRNRAPLDDSGMPKDRFSAEMPDATLATLKIQPSEPRDSAVYFCASGPGRGRGEQYFGPGTRLTVT.

The chain joins TRBV14 to TRBJ2-2; no definite D call. V lost 1 base to trimming and J lost 5 bases, with 5 bases between them. Germline V gene sequence: CDR1 SGHDN, CDR2 FVKESK. The CDR3 totals 13 residues. The CDR3 region is CASSQALTGELFF. As DNA, the CDR3 is TGTGCCAGCAGCCAAGCTTTAACCGGGGAGCTGTTTTTT.

This clone has only a few counts. The chain is built from TRBV6-4 and TRBJ2-2; 8 bases agree with TRBD2. This CDR3 comprises 16 residues. Germline CDR1 reads MRHNA; CDR2 reads SNTAGT. The V segment lost 3 bases and the J segment 7 bases; nucleotides outside the gene matches: 10. CDR3 in DNA: TGTGCCAGCAGTGAGAATGGCGGGAGGACCGTCGGGGAGCTGTTTTTT. Translated: CASSENGGRTVGELFF.

V is TRBV7-2 and J is TRBJ2-2; D is undetermined. The CDR3 extends over 13 amino acids. V lost 1 base, J lost 6 bases, and 6 bases lay in between. Germline CDR1 SGHTA, CDR2 FQGNSA. The CDR3 sequence is CASSLGHAGELFF. The CDR3 DNA follows: TGTGCCAGCAGCTTAGGGCACGCCGGGGAGCTGTTTTTT.